The sequence of this T cell receptor beta chain was determined in a study of blood T cell repertoires in COVID-19. This clone has a single count. The CDR3 spans 15 residues. The J segment lost 2 bases and the V segment lost 2 bases, leaving 3 bases of the junction unmatched. Germline CDR1 and CDR2: WNHNN and SYGVQD (reference sequence). Measured with immunoSEQ multiplex PCR; TCRdb has only the in-frame clones, and not every one. The table lists fewer than 350,000 clones, 88% of them singletons. The chain is built from TRBV10-1 and TRBJ2-3; 8 bases line up with TRBD2. The sequencing input was peripheral blood. This sequence was found in a man between 18 and 35 years old with active or convalescent COVID-19. CDR3 nucleotides: TGCGCCAGCAGTGAGGAGCGGGGGACCACAGATACGCAGTATTTT. Translation: CASSEERGTTDTQYF.